This passage covers 26 T cell receptor beta chains from one sample sequenced in a study of T cell responses to AZD1222 COVID-19 vaccine. Some clones are missing from TCRdb's copy, which holds only in-frame ones; the method was immunoSEQ multiplex PCR. This sample has about 150,000 clones; 90% to 95% occur once, and the top ten carry 6.5% to 8%. The starting material was peripheral blood, obtained 28 days after the second AZD1222 dose. The origin of the receptors is an adult who received the AZD1222 COVID-19 vaccine.

The rearrangement uses TRBV7-8 and TRBJ1-2, with 7 bases identical to TRBD1. V lost 2 bases and J lost 4; bases outside the gene matches: 4. The CDR3 has 14 amino acids. Germline CDR1 is SGHVS and CDR2 is FQNEAQ. Here the CDR3 DNA reads TGTGCCAGCAGCTTATCGACAGGGAGCTATGGCTACACCTTC. Amino acid sequence: CASSLSTGSYGYTF.

V gene TRBV2 combines with J gene TRBJ1-4; tentatively, D is TRBD1 (5 bases). Germline V gene data show CDR1 as SNHLY and CDR2 as FYNNEI. Trimming shortened V by 8 bases and J by 7 bases, and 17 bases separated the two germline ends. The CDR3 has 14 residues. The CDR3 sequence is CASAQSGGGEKLFF. The CDR3 DNA sequence: TGTGCCAGCGCACAATCCGGGGGGGGTGAAAAACTGTTTTTT. Full variable domain (remainder filled in from reference TRBV2 and TRBJ1-4): EPEVTQTPSHQVTQMGQEVILRCVPISNHLYFYWYRQILGQKVEFLVSFYNNEISEKSEIFDDQFSVERPDGSNFTLKIRSTKLEDSAMYFCASAQSGGGEKLFFGSGTQLSVL.

DNA of the CDR3: TGTGCCAGCAGGCAAGACAGTTTTCAGCCCCAGCATTTT. Translating gives CASRQDSFQPQHF. The rearrangement uses TRBV6-5 and TRBJ1-5; weak D call: TRBD1 (5 bases). The CDR3 extends over 13 amino acids. The V end was cut by 6 bases, the J end by 6 bases, with 12 bases between. Per the germline V gene, CDR1 is MNHEY and CDR2 is SVGAGI.

The chain has TRBV4-2 and TRBJ1-4, with 8 positions matching TRBD1. V shed 3 bases and J 6 bases; nucleotides not matched to a gene: 3. CDR1 is LGHNA, CDR2 YNFKEQ, per germline. CDR3 length: 14 residues. The CDR3 protein is CASSQTGVDEKLFF. The CDR3 DNA reads as TGTGCCAGCAGCCAGACAGGGGTTGATGAAAAACTGTTTTTT.

This chain's CDR3 is CASSYSEGGSPLHF. In DNA form, the CDR3 reads TGTGCCAGCAGTTACTCGGAGGGCGGTTCACCCCTCCACTTT. The chain joins TRBV6-5 to TRBJ1-6; D gene unclear. V was shortened by 0 bases and J by 9 bases, with 9 bases between the two germline ends. The CDR3 is 14 amino acids. Germline V gives CDR1 MNHEY, CDR2 SVGAGI.

V gene TRBV7-3 combines with J gene TRBJ2-5; TRBD1 agrees at 7 bases. Germline CDR1 SGHTA, CDR2 FQGTGA. The CDR3 is 14 residues long. J was trimmed by 4 bases and V by 2 bases; bases with no gene match: 4. This CDR3 is CASSLQGQLETQYF. CDR3 nucleotides: TGTGCCAGCAGCTTACAGGGACAGTTAGAGACCCAGTACTTC.

The chain couples TRBV6-5 to TRBJ1-5, with D possibly being TRBD1 (6 bases). The V and J ends lost 6 bases and 7 bases respectively, with 16 bases between them. CDR3 length equals 14 residues. Germline CDR1 and CDR2: MNHEY and SVGAGI. CDR3 loop: CASRPGTRGQPQHF. In nucleotides, the CDR3 is TGTGCCAGCAGGCCCGGGACAAGGGGCCAGCCCCAGCATTTT.

J is TRBJ2-5 and V is TRBV30; D may correspond to TRBD1 or TRBD2 (6 bases each). The CDR3 is made up of 14 amino acids. The V end lost 2 bases, the J end lost 2 bases, and 12 bases lay between the germline ends. Germline V lookup: CDR1 GTSNPN, CDR2 SVGIG (reference sequence). The DNA of the CDR3 is TGTGCCTGGAGTCCGGGGGCCGCGCAAGAGACCCAGTACTTC. Translated, it gives CAWSPGAAQETQYF.

V is TRBV5-1 and J is TRBJ1-3, with D possibly TRBD1 on 5 matching bases. Per germline, CDR1 SGHRS and CDR2 YFSETQ. V was clipped by 5 bases and J by 0 bases, with 6 bases between them. The CDR3 is 13 residues long. The CDR3 protein is CASSGGSGNTIYF. For the CDR3, the DNA is TGCGCCAGCAGTGGGGGCTCTGGAAACACCATATATTTT.

This clone was recorded once. This chain joins TRBV5-1 and TRBJ2-1, with a tentative D call TRBD1 (6 bases). The CDR3 length is 14 residues. Germline V gene data show CDR1 as SGHRS and CDR2 as YFSETQ. V was trimmed by 7 bases and J by 4 bases, leaving 15 bases between them. The CDR3 here is CASSDLGAYNEQFF. DNA for the CDR3: TGCGCCAGCTCAGACTTGGGGGCGTACAATGAGCAGTTCTTC.

V usage is TRBV19 and J usage is TRBJ1-4, with D unclear. In germline, CDR1 is LNHDA, CDR2 SQIVND (reference sequence). Trimming removed 3 bases at V and 6 bases at J, with 11 bases between. The CDR3 consists of 14 residues. The DNA of the CDR3 is TGTGCCAGTAGTATTCGGGGAGACCATGAAAAACTGTTTTTT. This codes for CASSIRGDHEKLFF.

The rearrangement uses TRBV12-3 or TRBV12-4 and TRBJ2-7; D uncertain. V was clipped by 4 bases and J by 4 bases, with 5 bases between them. This CDR3 spans 11 amino acids. CDR3 protein: CASSSLYEQYF. The DNA for the CDR3 is TGTGCCAGCAGTTCCCTTTACGAGCAGTACTTC.

This chain joins TRBV7-6 and TRBJ1-2; 10 bases line up with TRBD1. The CDR3 totals 15 residues. Germline V gene lookup returns CDR1 SGHVS and CDR2 FNYEAQ. V trimming: 1 base; J trimming: 7 bases; junction bases outside the gene matches: 6. CDR3 bases: TGTGCCAGCAGCTTAGAAGGGACAGGGGCCTCTGGCTACACCTTC. Translation gives CASSLEGTGASGYTF.

V and J are TRBV11-2 and TRBJ1-1; unclear D gene. Trimming removed 5 bases from V and 1 base from J, with 8 bases in between. The CDR3 consists of 13 residues. Germline V gene lookup returns CDR1 SGHAT and CDR2 FQNNGV. The CDR3 DNA reads as TGTGCCAGCAGCCCTGATGCGAACACTGAAGCTTTCTTT. Its protein product is CASSPDANTEAFF.

The CDR3 sequence is CASSQGQGNTEAFF. DNA of the CDR3: TGCGCCAGCAGCCAAGGACAGGGAAACACTGAAGCTTTCTTT. This chain uses TRBV4-1 with TRBJ1-1, with 7 positions matching TRBD1. This CDR3 is built from 14 residues. After removal of 1 base from V and 2 bases from J, the junction contained 1 base not matched to a gene. Germline V gene data show CDR1 as MGHRA and CDR2 as YSYEKL.

V is TRBV5-1 and J is TRBJ1-1, with D possibly TRBD1 on 5 matching bases. This CDR3 region has 13 residues. Germline assignment: CDR1 SGHRS and CDR2 YFSETQ. Trimming removed 2 bases at V and 5 bases at J, with 10 bases between. Here the CDR3 reads CASSFVGGTEAFF. In nucleotides, the CDR3 is TGCGCCAGCAGCTTCGTCGGGGGGACTGAAGCTTTCTTT.

The chain is built from TRBV5-6 and TRBJ1-6; no firm D call. The V end was cut by 3 bases, the J end by 13 bases, with 26 bases between. Germline CDR1 and CDR2: SGHDT and YYEEEE. This CDR3 has 17 amino acids. The chain's CDR3 is CASSSGELYFGESPLHF. CDR3 in DNA: TGTGCCAGCAGCTCCGGAGAGCTCTACTTTGGGGAGTCGCCCCTCCACTTT.

The rearrangement uses TRBV5-3 and TRBJ1-2; D unclear. TRBV5-3 is an ORF, with its function uncertain. This CDR3 comprises 11 residues. The ends were cut back, 4 bases at V and 4 bases at J, with 5 bases in the middle. DNA for the CDR3: TGTGCCAGAAGCCCTATCTATGGCTACACCTTC. Amino acid sequence: CARSPIYGYTF.

This chain uses TRBV7-9 with TRBJ2-2, with D unclear. This CDR3 contains 14 residues. Trimming shortened V by 3 bases and J by 1 base, and 6 bases separated the two germline ends. From germline, CDR1 is SEHNR and CDR2 FQNEAQ (reference sequence). CDR3 protein: CASSFVRNTGELFF. The DNA of the CDR3 is TGTGCCAGCAGCTTCGTCAGGAACACCGGGGAGCTGTTTTTT.

The V and J genes are TRBV4-3 and TRBJ2-5; 11 nucleotides line up with TRBD2. This CDR3 comprises 17 residues. The V gene's germline CDR1 is LGHNA and CDR2 YSLEER. Trimming at V came to 0 bases and at J to 6 bases, leaving 9 bases not matched to a gene. The CDR3 is CASSQDSGGGYLQTQYF. The CDR3 coding sequence is TGCGCCAGCAGCCAAGATAGCGGGGGGGGATACTTACAGACCCAGTACTTC.

This chain links TRBV4-1 with TRBJ2-1, with 9 positions matching TRBD1. CDR1 is MGHRA and CDR2 is YSYEKL in the germline V gene. This CDR3 region has 15 residues. Trimming cost V 4 bases and J 8 bases; bases outside gene matches: 9. Written as DNA, the CDR3 is TGCGCCAGCAGCCTACCGGGACAGGGTGGGGATGAGCAGTTCTTC. Encoded protein: CASSLPGQGGDEQFF.

This chain joins TRBV12-3 or TRBV12-4 and TRBJ2-1; D uncertain. V shed 6 bases and J shed 8 bases, with 11 bases lying between them. There are 12 residues in the CDR3. CDR3 bases: TGTGCCAGCAGCCTCCAAGGAGATGAGCAGTTCTTC. Translated: CASSLQGDEQFF.

The chain employs TRBV28 and TRBJ1-2; the match to TRBD1 covers 7 bases. This CDR3 is 13 amino acids long. V lost 2 bases, J lost 4 bases, and 1 base stayed unmatched. Germline V lookup: CDR1 MDHEN, CDR2 SYDVKM. The CDR3 loop reads CASSLNRGYGYTF. The CDR3 region has the DNA TGTGCCAGCAGTTTAAACAGGGGCTATGGCTACACCTTC.

This clone was counted once. The CDR3: CASRPAGGLNTQYF. In DNA, the CDR3 is TGTGCCAGCAGGCCAGCGGGGGGCCTGAATACGCAGTATTTT. This chain uses TRBV7-9 with TRBJ2-3; 9 positions agree with TRBD2. This CDR3 comprises 14 residues. In germline, CDR1 is SEHNR, CDR2 FQNEAQ (reference sequence). Trimming removed 6 bases from V and 7 bases from J; junction bases left unmatched: 8.

The CDR3 region is CASSLAGSGYYEQYF. In nucleotides, the CDR3 is TGTGCCAGCAGCTTAGCGGGTAGTGGGTACTACGAGCAGTACTTC. This sequence joins TRBV11-2 and TRBJ2-7; no clear D. The CDR3 runs to 15 residues. Trimming cost V 1 base and J 3 bases, with 13 bases left between them. The V gene's germline CDR1 is SGHAT and CDR2 FQNNGV. The full variable domain, rest sourced from reference TRBV11-2 and TRBJ2-7, is EAGVAQSPRYKIIEKRQSVAFWCNPISGHATLYWYQQILGQGPKLLIQFQNNGVVDDSQLPKDRFSAERLKGVDSTLKIQPAKLEDSAVYLCASSLAGSGYYEQYFGPGTRLTVT.

The rearrangement links TRBV28 to TRBJ1-2; TRBD1 agrees at 9 bases. Unmatched junction bases numbered 5, after V lost 5 bases and J lost 1 base. CDR3 length: 15 residues. Germline CDR1 and CDR2: MDHEN and SYDVKM. The CDR3 reads CASSQTGGGNYGYTF. In DNA, the CDR3 is TGTGCCAGCAGTCAGACAGGGGGGGGTAACTATGGCTACACCTTC.